These 19 T cell receptor beta chains share one sample of origin, sequenced in a study of T-cell reconstitution after alpha-beta-depleted transplantation in children. The TCRbeta library was prepared with unique molecular identifiers. In TCRdb, the PCR reads were re-called with MiXCR into one record per CDR3 protein. The sample shows a few hundred thousand distinct CDR3 sequences, over 9% of them seen only once. Sequenced material: PBMCs from the stem cell graft donor, taken from the stem cell graft. These receptors all stem from a human donor who donated a stem cell graft to a child with acute lymphoblastic leukemia.

This clonotype has just a few counts. This rearrangement joins TRBV27 to TRBJ2-1, with a possible D match to TRBD1 (6 bases). Germline CDR1 MNHEY, CDR2 SMNVEV (reference sequence). Deletions cut 2 bases from V and 4 bases from J, with 9 bases between. The length of the CDR3 is 14 residues. The CDR3 DNA sequence: TGTGCCAGCAGTTTAGTGGACAGATACAATGAGCAGTTCTTC. Its protein is CASSLVDRYNEQFF.

This clonotype occurred a few times. The chain links TRBV10-3 to TRBJ2-7; TRBD2 is a possible D gene (6 bases). From germline, CDR1 is ENHRY and CDR2 SYGVKD. V was clipped by 0 bases and J by 6 bases, with 12 bases between them. There are 14 residues in the CDR3. The DNA for the CDR3 is TGTGCCATCAGTGAGTCGAGTCGGGGGACCGAGCAGTACTTC. Its protein product is CAISESSRGTEQYF.

This clonotype was recorded many times. The chain carries TRBV14 and TRBJ2-7; no definite D call. The CDR3 is made up of 14 amino acids. Between the trimmed V and J ends, which lost 3 bases and 2 bases, there was a span of 11 bases. CDR1 and CDR2 from the germline V gene are SGHDN and FVKESK. The CDR3 protein is CASSQPRRAYEQYF. Here the CDR3 DNA reads TGTGCCAGCAGCCAGCCCCGTCGGGCCTACGAGCAGTACTTC.

There are many counts of this clonotype. This chain uses TRBV6-4 with TRBJ1-2; TRBD1 might be the D (5 bases). V was trimmed by 2 bases and J by 3 bases, leaving 25 bases between them. The germline gives CDR1 MRHNA, CDR2 SNTAGT. The CDR3 totals 19 residues. CDR3 sequence: CASSDPPGGSPSRYYGYTF. The CDR3 DNA is TGTGCCAGCAGTGACCCACCGGGGGGGAGCCCCTCGAGGTACTATGGCTACACCTTC.

This clonotype came up a few times. CDR3 residues: CASSLVGREWADTQYF. The CDR3 DNA is TGCGCCAGCAGCCTCGTTGGGCGGGAGTGGGCAGATACGCAGTATTTT. This rearrangement joins TRBV4-3 to TRBJ2-3; 7 bases align to TRBD2. The CDR3 consists of 16 residues. Trimming cost V 4 bases and J 4 bases; bases outside gene matches: 11. Germline V gene lookup returns CDR1 LGHNA and CDR2 YSLEER.

J is TRBJ2-7 and V is TRBV27; TRBD1 agrees at 8 bases. The CDR3 covers 15 residues. The J segment lost 9 bases and the V segment lost 5 bases, leaving 15 bases of the junction unmatched. Germline-derived CDR1 and CDR2 are MNHEY and SMNVEV (reference sequence). CDR3 nucleotide sequence: TGTGCCAGCAGTCCTCGGACAGGGTTCACAGGTTGGCAGTACTTC. Protein product: CASSPRTGFTGWQYF.

The chain joins TRBV11-2 to TRBJ2-7; D may be TRBD2 (5 bases). Germline CDR1 reads SGHAT; CDR2 reads FQNNGV. V shed 0 bases and J shed 3 bases, with 18 bases lying between them. The CDR3 consists of 17 residues. CDR3 amino acids: CASSLDGWQPGNYEQYF. CDR3 nucleotides: TGTGCCAGCAGCTTAGATGGGTGGCAGCCGGGGAACTACGAGCAGTACTTC.

In this sample, this clonotype turned up a few times. This chain uses TRBV7-9 with TRBJ2-3; 10 bases map to TRBD1. The germline V gene has CDR1 SEHNR and CDR2 FQNEAQ (reference sequence). The CDR3 loop spans 16 amino acids. V was clipped by 7 bases and J by 5 bases; unmatched bases: 12. CDR3 in DNA: TGTGCCAGCACCATAGGACAGGGGGAGGACATAGATACGCAGTATTTT. Its protein is CASTIGQGEDIDTQYF.

This clonotype has more than one count but fewer than ten. At one end the junction does not follow the germline gene, possibly because of a read error. The chain uses TRBV7-7 and TRBJ2-2; 12 nucleotides align to TRBD2. The CDR3 spans 20 residues. The germline V gene has CDR1 SSHAT and CDR2 FNYEAQ (reference sequence). The CDR3 nucleotides are TGTGCTAGCAGCCCCGGGAGAAGGGCAGCTAGCGGGAGGGGCACCGGGGAGCTGTTTTTT. This translates into CASSPGRRAASGRGTGELFF.

This clonotype was observed many times. V usage is TRBV2 and J usage is TRBJ1-2, with D perhaps matching TRBD1 (6 bases). The CDR3 consists of 12 residues. V was pared by 3 bases and J by 8 bases, with 10 bases between. Germline values: CDR1 SNHLY, CDR2 FYNNEI. CDR3 coding DNA: TGTGCCAGCAGTGATATAGGACAGGGCTACACCTTC. Translating gives CASSDIGQGYTF. Full variable domain (rest looked up from reference TRBV2 and TRBJ1-2): EPEVTQTPSHQVTQMGQEVILRCVPISNHLYFYWYRQILGQKVEFLVSFYNNEISEKSEIFDDQFSVERPDGSNFTLKIRSTKLEDSAMYFCASSDIGQGYTFGSGTRLTVV.

A few counts support this clonotype. The genes are TRBV15 and TRBJ1-5; D may be TRBD1 (5 bases). The CDR3 runs to 15 residues. CDR1 is LNHNV and CDR2 is YYDKDF in the germline V gene (reference sequence). V was trimmed by 5 bases and J by 3 bases, leaving 14 bases between them. CDR3 loop: CATSRTNYNNQPQHF. The CDR3 bases are TGTGCCACCAGCCGGACAAACTATAACAATCAGCCCCAGCATTTT.

There are a few counts of this clonotype. CDR3 sequence reads: CSAEARRDTQYF. The CDR3 DNA reads TGCAGTGCAGAAGCCAGACGAGATACGCAGTATTTT. This chain joins TRBV20-1 and TRBJ2-3; D is unresolved. Germline V gene sequence: CDR1 DFQATT, CDR2 SNEGSKA (reference sequence). V was pared by 6 bases and J by 5 bases, with 12 bases between. The CDR3 runs to 12 residues.

This clonotype was seen once. The genes are TRBV5-1 and TRBJ2-3; 14 nucleotides match TRBD2. CDR1 and CDR2 (germline): SGHRS, YFSETQ. Trimming cost V 6 bases and J 8 bases; bases outside gene matches: 14. This CDR3 is built from 17 residues. CDR3: CASKAGLAGVMPGTQYF. CDR3 sequence (DNA): TGCGCCAGCAAGGCGGGACTAGCGGGAGTCATGCCAGGTACGCAGTATTTT.

The rearrangement joins TRBV12-3 or TRBV12-4 to TRBJ2-3, with 7 bases fitting TRBD1. CDR3 length: 13 residues. The trim removed 5 bases at V and 11 bases at J, leaving 10 bases unmatched. The CDR3 loop is CASSNGQARGQYF. CDR3 nucleotide sequence: TGTGCCAGCAGTAACGGACAGGCCCGAGGGCAGTATTTT.

The sample holds a few counts of this clonotype. This chain connects TRBV5-1 to TRBJ2-1; TRBD2 agrees at 11 bases. Unmatched junction bases numbered 3, after V lost 0 bases and J lost 7 bases. The germline CDR1 and CDR2 sequences are SGHRS and YFSETQ. This CDR3 comprises 15 residues. DNA for the CDR3: TGCGCCAGCAGCTTGGATAGCGGGAGGGGGAATGAGCAGTTCTTC. Encoded protein: CASSLDSGRGNEQFF.

The genes are TRBV12-3 or TRBV12-4 and TRBJ2-5; 8 bases align to TRBD1. CDR3 size: 16 residues. Trimming removed 2 bases from V and 2 bases from J; junction bases left unmatched: 7. CDR3 bases: TGTGCCAGCAGTTTACGCGGGACAGGCTATCAAGAGACCCAGTACTTC. Translation: CASSLRGTGYQETQYF.

This clonotype was counted only a few times. This chain connects TRBV18 to TRBJ2-1; 8 nucleotides align to TRBD1. The CDR3 length is 12 residues. Germline V lookup: CDR1 KGHSH, CDR2 LQKENI. V dropped 5 bases and J dropped 7; count of bases not matched to a gene: 1. CDR3 in DNA: TGTGCCAGCTCAACAGGGGGGAATGAGCAGTTCTTC. It translates to CASSTGGNEQFF.

The chain carries TRBV4-2 and TRBJ2-5; 13 bases align to TRBD2. The CDR3 spans 18 residues. The junction had 9 bases not matched to a gene; V was cut back by 0 bases and J by 5 bases. Germline CDR1 is LGHNA and CDR2 is YNFKEQ. In nucleotides, the CDR3 is TGTGCCAGCAGCCAAGAACTAGCGGGAGGGCCGCGGTTGGAGACCCAGTACTTC. This translates into CASSQELAGGPRLETQYF.

V gene TRBV6-2 or TRBV6-3 combines with J gene TRBJ2-7, with 12 bases lining up with TRBD2. Germline assignment: CDR1 MNHEY and CDR2 SVGEGT. The CDR3 length is 15 residues. The ends lost 2 bases at V and 4 bases at J; junction bases unmatched: 3. This CDR3 reads CASSYPGTSGYEQYF. The CDR3 DNA follows: TGTGCCAGCAGTTACCCGGGGACTAGCGGGTACGAGCAGTACTTC.